The T cell receptor beta chain described here comes from a study of T cell changes during pregnancy in multiple sclerosis. Generated by immunoSEQ multiplex PCR, the TCRdb table keeps only in-frame clones and is missing some. The table has about 59,000 clones, 75% to 90% seen once. Germline V gene data show CDR1 as LNHDA and CDR2 as SQIVND (reference sequence). V shed 2 bases and J shed 3 bases, with 10 bases lying between them. The CDR3 contains 14 residues. The sequencing here drew on peripheral blood, taken in the first trimester of pregnancy. The chain links TRBV19 to TRBJ1-1, with a tentative D call TRBD1 (6 bases). The receptor was isolated from a female donor in good health, enrolled as a control in a pregnancy study. The CDR3 sequence: CASSILDRDTEAFF. CDR3 coding DNA: TGTGCCAGTAGTATATTGGACAGAGACACTGAAGCTTTCTTT.